This TCR beta chain emerged from a study of cytomegalovirus exposure and HLA in healthy donors. Across the study: The roughly 120 million unique TCR beta sequences, from about 170 million T cells, were found by an earlier analysis.

Donors were nominally healthy when sampled, though unrecorded immune exposures were likely. 13 Jbeta primers and 60 Vbeta primers were used for the PCR. Data came from immunoSEQ multiplex PCR; TCRdb stores just in-frame clones and leaves some out. The sample has roughly 100,000 clones, around 77% seen once. Turning to this clone: The antigen remains undetermined.

Germline-derived CDR1 and CDR2 are MDHEN and SYDVKM. J lost 4 bases, V lost 2 bases, and 9 bases had no gene match. This CDR3 spans 17 amino acids. General observations from the study: TCR beta V segments were, for the most part, productive about 87% or about 30% of the time in an earlier analysis. The authors listed approximately 150 TCR beta chains as cytomegalovirus-associated.

The gene calls are TRBV28 and TRBJ2-7, with 12 bases matching TRBD1. The sequenced sample consisted of PBMCs. This clonotype was sampled from a male donor in good health and CMV-seropositive. The CDR3 nucleotides read TGTGCCAGCAGTTTACTCGCCGGGACAGGGGGCATATACGAGCAGTACTTC. Its protein is CASSLLAGTGGIYEQYF.